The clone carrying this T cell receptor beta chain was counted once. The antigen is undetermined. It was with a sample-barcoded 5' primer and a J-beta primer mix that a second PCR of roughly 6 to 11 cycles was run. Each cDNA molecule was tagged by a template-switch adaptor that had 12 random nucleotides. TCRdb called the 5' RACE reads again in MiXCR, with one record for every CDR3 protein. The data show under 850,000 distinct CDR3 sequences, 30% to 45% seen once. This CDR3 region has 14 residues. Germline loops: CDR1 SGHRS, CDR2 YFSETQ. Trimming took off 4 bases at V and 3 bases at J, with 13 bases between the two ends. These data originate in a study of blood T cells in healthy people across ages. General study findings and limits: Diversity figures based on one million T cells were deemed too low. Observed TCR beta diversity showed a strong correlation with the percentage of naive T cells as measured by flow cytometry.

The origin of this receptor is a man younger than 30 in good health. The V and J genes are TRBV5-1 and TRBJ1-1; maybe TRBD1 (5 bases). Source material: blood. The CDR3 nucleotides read TGCGCCAGCAGCCCGACAGAGGGCTACACTGAAGCTTTCTTT. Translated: CASSPTEGYTEAFF.